This note documents a single TCR beta chain sequence. Its matching antigen is unknown. The data were taken from a study of vaccination effects on CD4 cells after COVID-19. Study-wide context: It was with roughly 11 IU/ml IL-2 and 9.5 to 10 ug/ml peptides that more than 1.5 million PBMC per well were cultured.

Findings and caveats of the study: Infection-derived and vaccine-derived clones contracted markedly late after vaccination. Cross-reaction with common cold coronaviruses was seen in only 1 of 255 vaccine-induced clones from healthy vaccinees.

TCRdb's copy holds only in-frame clones and misses some; the assay was immunoSEQ multiplex PCR. The top ten clones hold roughly 2% of a sample with 70,000 or so clones, more than 70% of them seen once. This CDR3 contains 13 residues. CDR1 SGHTA and CDR2 FQGNSA come from the germline V gene. V was trimmed by 5 bases and J by 4 bases, leaving 10 bases between them. Isolation of CD4+ T cells took place after nine to ten days of culture. Cultures received IL-2 medium that replaced half the medium on days 3 and 7. V and J are TRBV7-2 and TRBJ2-3; D remains unclear. Sequences were derived from CD4+ T cells from PBMCs cultured without peptide, sampled before COVID-19 vaccination. The origin of this receptor is a human donor who received a COVID-19 vaccine. The CDR3 is CASSERLSDTQYF. The CDR3 DNA follows: TGTGCCAGCAGCGAGAGGCTGTCAGATACGCAGTATTTT.